The source of this T cell receptor (beta chain) is a study of shared clonotypes between healthy human individuals (dated by TCRdb to 2020 to 2022). For the study in its entirety: A couple of women and a few men aged 18 to 49 years were included in the cohort. The study deeply sequenced blood TCR repertoires of about 5 healthy adults to estimate repertoire size and the extent of clonotype sharing between individuals. For each donor, three plates each were used for CD4 naive and CD4 memory, two plates were used for CD8 naive, and one plate was used for CD8 memory. Per donor, leukapheresis produced somewhere between about 0.94 and 9 billion PBMCs. To increase sequencing depth and limit assay-specific biases, TCR repertoire library preparation and sequencing were carried out by different laboratories using diverse techniques.

The research as a whole found: Sampling was limited to blood, and TCR repertoires in tissue likely differ from TCR repertoires in blood. Because the study included a small number of donors, the genetic and exposure-history diversity represented was limited. Across four donors, approximately 4.6% of naive CD4, approximately 3.6% of naive CD8, about 2% of memory CD4, and approximately 0.4% of memory CD8 clonotypes were shared. Incomplete sequencing was indicated by rarefaction of sorted-subset datasets, despite the large sequencing depth. Clonotypes shared by all four sorted-subset donors showed higher generation probabilities than non-shared clonotypes. Estimated clonotype richness was generally larger for naive than for memory subsets. Based on pairwise subsampling, the degree of clonotype sharing among donors was expected to be affected by sequencing depth.

Using the deep immunoSEQ assay, TCR CDR3 regions were amplified from genomic DNA by multiplex PCR. Extracted genomic DNA from each cell subset was distributed evenly across all wells of several immunoSEQ 96-well plates, and each plate was treated as a replicate. Each replicate PCR for sorted subsets received 200 ng genomic DNA, equal to 30,000 or so T cell genomes. Purified libraries were quantified with a Qubit 3.0 fluorometer, sized on a Bioanalyzer 2100, and re-quantified with the KAPA Library Quantification kit. Every immunoSEQ 96-well plate was sequenced on a dedicated single-read 150-cycle Illumina NextSeq 550 flow cell. Turning to the authors' computational methods: Because only junctional sequences without quality scores were contained in the immunoSEQ output, filtering matching that applied to full-length reads could not be performed. Sequences were annotated with PyIR, a Python wrapper for IgBLAST v1.9, using IMGT germline references to assign V/J genes and CDR3. Reads were removed for weak V/J assignments (E-value above 1e-6), missing CDR3, stop codons, out-of-frame junctions, or ambiguous translated residues. V3J clonotypes were defined by identical inferred V gene, J gene, and CDR3 amino acid sequence. The percentage overlap between two repertoires was calculated by dividing the number of shared unique clonotypes by the size of the smaller repertoire. RTK rarefaction, the Chao1 estimator, and Recon v2.1 estimates of unobserved clonotypes were used to assess repertoire richness. For all TCRbeta clonotypes obtained by the gDNA method from a handful of donors, generation probabilities were computed with OLGA. The immuneACCESS repertoire file appears here via TCRdb, limited to in-frame rearrangements. These files lack a portion of the clones; in checked studies, under half of the deficit traces to unresolved V genes, and the cause of the others is not known. V and J calls and clone size are those listed in that table; D and trimming were worked out from the DNA. The sample has about 2.3 million clones on record, roughly 93% of them singletons. The biggest ten clones account for around 0.4% of the sample.

As concerns this clone: The antigen it binds to is not known. Within one base of it there is no much larger clone, and no base qualities were kept.

Donors were healthy HIV-negative adults with no recently reported acute infections or vaccinations. Every donor was a Caucasian adult residing in Nashville, Tennessee, USA. CD4+ T cells were enriched by magnetic negative selection, after which naive cells were positively selected on CD45RA and the negative fraction was taken as the memory subset. Blood was obtained by leukapheresis, after which PBMCs were separated by Ficoll-Histopaque density gradient centrifugation and cryopreserved in liquid nitrogen vapor phase. Purity and quantity of every magnetically sorted T cell population were checked by analytical flow cytometry. From each sorted fraction, genomic DNA was isolated and quantified by UV absorbance on a Nanodrop 2000c. V was cut back by 4 bases and J by 2 bases, leaving a gap of 15 bases between them. There are 16 amino acids in the CDR3, from cysteine to phenylalanine inclusive. The retained sequence is limited to the CDR3, 48 bases, with the frame set at the first base. CDR1 MDHEN and CDR2 SYDVKM are derived from the germline V gene.

This clonotype was obtained from a man aged 18 to 35 in good health. Some clones in this sample may be carry-over from other donors' samples. Sequencing input: naive CD4+ T cells from PBMCs. Taken with the paper, the label for cell subset or site translates to: CD45RA+ positively selected. The rearrangement joined TRBV28 to TRBJ1-5; TRBD1 is a weak D gene call, 5 bases matching. This receptor has the CDR3 CASSSLGRGGNQPQHF. The DNA is TGTGCCAGCAGTTCCCTGGGGAGGGGAGGCAATCAGCCCCAGCATTTT.